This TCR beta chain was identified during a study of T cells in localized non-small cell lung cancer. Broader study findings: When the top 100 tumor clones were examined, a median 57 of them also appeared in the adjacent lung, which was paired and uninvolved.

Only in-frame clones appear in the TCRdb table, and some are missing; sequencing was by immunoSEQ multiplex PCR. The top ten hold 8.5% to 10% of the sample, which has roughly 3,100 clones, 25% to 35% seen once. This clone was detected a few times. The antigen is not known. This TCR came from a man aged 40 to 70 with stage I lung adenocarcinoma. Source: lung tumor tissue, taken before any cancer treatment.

Here the CDR3 DNA reads TGCGCCAGCAGCTTGAGCGGGGGGGCAGAGACCCAGTACTTC. Translating it yields CASSLSGGAETQYF. V gene TRBV5-1 combines with J gene TRBJ2-5; TRBD2 matches 10 bases. Trimming at V came to 1 base and at J to 4 bases, leaving 1 base not matched to a gene. Germline V CDR1 and CDR2: SGHRS, YFSETQ. This CDR3 contains 14 residues.